These 8 T cell receptor beta chains share one sample of origin, sequenced in a study of cytomegalovirus exposure and HLA in healthy donors. PCR was performed using 60 Vbeta and 13 Jbeta primers. Libraries were prepared by immunoSEQ multiplex PCR; TCRdb keeps only in-frame clonotypes and omits some of them. The sample yields about 130,000 clones, more than 65% seen once. Sequenced input: PBMCs. The receptor set was obtained from a man aged 50 or older in good health and CMV-seronegative.

The V and J genes are TRBV5-1 and TRBJ1-1; D uncertain. From germline, CDR1 is SGHRS and CDR2 YFSETQ. The CDR3 covers 13 residues. The ends were cut back, 3 bases at V and 2 bases at J, with 8 bases in the middle. The CDR3 protein is CASSSIVNTEAFF. CDR3 nucleotide sequence: TGCGCCAGCAGCTCGATAGTTAACACTGAAGCTTTCTTT. The entire variable domain, with the rest obtained from reference TRBV5-1 and TRBJ1-1, is as follows: KAGVTQTPRYLIKTRGQQVTLSCSPISGHRSVSWYQQTPGQGLQFLFEYFSETQRNKGNFPGRFSGRQFSNSRSEMNVSTLELGDSALYLCASSSIVNTEAFFGQGTRLTVV.

This clone was found many times. This chain connects TRBV5-1 to TRBJ1-1; the match to TRBD1 covers 8 bases. Germline loops: CDR1 SGHRS, CDR2 YFSETQ. Germline trimming cut 4 bases from V and 4 bases from J; bases unmatched to any gene: 9. The CDR3 contains 15 residues. For the CDR3, the DNA is TGCGCCAGCAGCGAAACACAGGGGACAGGCACTGAAGCTTTCTTT. This translates into CASSETQGTGTEAFF. The full variable domain, its missing parts supplied by reference TRBV5-1 and TRBJ1-1, is KAGVTQTPRYLIKTRGQQVTLSCSPISGHRSVSWYQQTPGQGLQFLFEYFSETQRNKGNFPGRFSGRQFSNSRSEMNVSTLELGDSALYLCASSETQGTGTEAFFGQGTRLTVV.

The chain recombines TRBV2 with TRBJ2-1; tentative D call: TRBD1 (6 bases). Germline V gene sequence: CDR1 SNHLY, CDR2 FYNNEI. The CDR3 has 12 amino acids. With 6 bases removed from V and 3 bases from J, the gap between germline ends came to 6 bases. This CDR3 reads CASRDSYNEQFF. The CDR3 nucleotides are TGTGCCAGCAGGGACAGCTACAATGAGCAGTTCTTC.

The CDR3 reads CASSRGQGGSPLHF. CDR3 bases: TGTGCCAGCTCACGAGGACAGGGCGGTTCACCCCTCCACTTT. V is TRBV18 and J is TRBJ1-6, with 8 bases fitting TRBD1. From germline, CDR1 is KGHSH and CDR2 LQKENI. The junction had 5 bases not matched to a gene; V was cut back by 4 bases and J by 9 bases. The length of the CDR3 is 14 residues.

This chain links TRBV15 with TRBJ2-5; 7 positions agree with TRBD1. Trimming took 7 bases from V and 1 from J; bases not matched to a gene: 6. The CDR3 is 14 amino acids. Germline CDR1 is LNHNV and CDR2 is YYDKDF (reference sequence). This chain's CDR3 is CATTPTGFQETQYF. CDR3 coding DNA: TGTGCCACCACCCCGACAGGGTTCCAAGAGACCCAGTACTTC. The variable domain in full, completed from reference TRBV15 and TRBJ2-5, reads DAMVIQNPRYQVTQFGKPVTLSCSQTLNHNVMYWYQQKSSQAPKLLFHYYDKDFNNEADTPDNFQSRRPNTSFCFLDIRSPGLGDTAMYLCATTPTGFQETQYFGPGTRLLVL.

The DNA for the CDR3 is TGTGCTAGTGGTTTGCCCCCGAGGCGTCGCTCTGGAAACACCATATATTTT. Translation: CASGLPPRRRSGNTIYF. The J gene is TRBJ1-3, the V gene TRBV12-5, with D unclear. The CDR3 covers 17 residues. Germline values: CDR1 LGHNT, CDR2 FRNRAP. V was pared by 2 bases and J by 0 bases, with 14 bases between.

This chain uses TRBV13 with TRBJ2-7, with 9 bases matching TRBD1. Trimming at V came to 5 bases and at J to 5 bases, leaving 13 bases not matched to a gene. Germline lookup yields CDR1 PRHDT and CDR2 FYEKMQ (reference sequence). The CDR3 has 16 amino acids. In DNA, the CDR3 is TGTGCCAGCAGCGGGGGACTGGGACAGGGATCCGACGAGCAGTACTTC. Amino acid sequence: CASSGGLGQGSDEQYF.

This clone was counted a single time. The chain uses TRBV25-1 and TRBJ1-2, with D perhaps matching TRBD1 (6 bases). This CDR3 has 13 residues. The V end lost 8 bases, the J end lost 7 bases, and 17 bases lay between the germline ends. The V gene's germline CDR1 is MGHDK and CDR2 SYGVNS. The CDR3 region has the DNA TGTGCCAGCTCGCCGACAGGCAGTCGTGGCTACACCTTC. Protein product: CASSPTGSRGYTF.